This T cell receptor (beta chain) is drawn from a study of shared clonotypes between healthy human individuals. TCRdb's table, derived via immunoSEQ multiplex PCR, lists solely in-frame clones and lacks some. The table includes about 2.4 million clones, more than 90% detected once. Comments on this clone: Its antigen is not identified.

The CDR3 is made up of 14 amino acids. The trim removed 6 bases at V and 7 bases at J, leaving 9 bases unmatched. Looked up from germline, CDR1 is MDHEN and CDR2 is SYDVKM. Findings and caveats of the study: Sampling included only blood; tissue repertoires likely differ. Rarefaction analysis demonstrated incomplete sorted-subset sequencing notwithstanding large depth. Since donors were few, the genetic and exposure-history diversity represented was limited.

The TCR was taken from a man aged 18 to 29 in good health. The material sequenced was naive CD4+ T cells sorted from blood. This sample's subset: CD45RA+ positively selected. The V call is TRBV28, the J call TRBJ1-5; 7 positions match TRBD1. The CDR3, as DNA: TGTGCCAGCAGCCCGCCCGACAGGGACCAGCCCCAGCATTTT. This codes for CASSPPDRDQPQHF.